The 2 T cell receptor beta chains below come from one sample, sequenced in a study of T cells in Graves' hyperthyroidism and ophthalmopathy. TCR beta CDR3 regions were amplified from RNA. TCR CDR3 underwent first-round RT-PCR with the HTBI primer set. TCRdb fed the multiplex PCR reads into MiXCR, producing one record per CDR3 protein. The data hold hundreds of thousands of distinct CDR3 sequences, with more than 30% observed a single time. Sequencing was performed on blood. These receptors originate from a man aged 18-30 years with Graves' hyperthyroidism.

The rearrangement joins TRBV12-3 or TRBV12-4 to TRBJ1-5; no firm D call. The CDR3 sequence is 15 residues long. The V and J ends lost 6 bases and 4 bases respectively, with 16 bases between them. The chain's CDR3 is CASSSRAGGNQPQHF. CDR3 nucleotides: TGTGCCAGCAGCTCTAGGGCAGGAGGGAATCAGCCCCAGCATTTT.

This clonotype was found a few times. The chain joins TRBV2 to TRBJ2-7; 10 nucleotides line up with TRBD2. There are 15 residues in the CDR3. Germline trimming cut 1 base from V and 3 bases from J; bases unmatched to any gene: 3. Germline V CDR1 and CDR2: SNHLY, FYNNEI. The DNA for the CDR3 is TGTGCCAGCAGTGAAGGGACTAGCGGAAGCTACGAGCAGTACTTC. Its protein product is CASSEGTSGSYEQYF.